The 2 T cell receptor beta chains given below trace back to one sample, sequenced in a study of T cells in Graves' hyperthyroidism and ophthalmopathy. The investigators amplified TCR beta CDR3 regions from RNA transcripts. The HTBI set primed first-round TCR CDR3 RT-PCR. Each CDR3 protein gets one entry after TCRdb re-called the multiplex PCR reads with MiXCR. The repertoire consists of about 700,000 distinct CDR3 sequences, with roughly 46% occurring once and the leading ten covering under 8.5%. The sequenced sample consisted of peripheral blood or thyroid tissue (not recorded which). The receptors shown here come from an adult man with Graves' disease, either hyperthyroidism or ophthalmopathy (not recorded which).

This clonotype occurred a few times. This chain joins TRBV5-1 and TRBJ1-6; no firm D call. Germline CDR1 and CDR2: SGHRS and YFSETQ. V was shortened by 6 bases and J by 9 bases, with 13 bases between the two germline ends. The length of the CDR3 is 13 residues. The CDR3 DNA reads as TGCGCCAGCAAGGAGGATAAAATTTCACCCCTCCACTTT. It specifies CASKEDKISPLHF.

The chain is built from TRBV29-1 and TRBJ1-1, with 7 bases matching TRBD1. The V segment lost 3 bases and the J segment 8 bases; nucleotides outside the gene matches: 9. CDR3 length equals 13 residues. Per germline, CDR1 SQVTM and CDR2 ANQGSEA. The CDR3 loop is CSVEKGATGEAFF. The CDR3 coding sequence is TGCAGCGTTGAGAAGGGGGCCACAGGGGAAGCTTTCTTT.